The rows below give T cell receptor beta chains drawn from one sample of a study of shared clonotypes between healthy human individuals. Profiled with immunoSEQ multiplex PCR; TCRdb holds only in-frame clones, not every one. The table lists over a million clones, over 95% of them singletons. Sequenced material: naive CD4+ T cells sorted from blood. The receptors shown here come from a man aged 30 to 45 in good health. CDR3s include the opening cysteine and the closing phenylalanine or tryptophan. A D gene is named only where the DNA matches it firmly. For some rows the clone size is stated as once, few or many, or as a class when expanded; others skip it.

>TRBV19|-|-|TRBJ2-1
CASMRVAGIFNEQFF
TGTGCCAGTATGAGGGTGGCCGGTATCTTCAATGAGCAGTTCTTC
>TRBV4-3|TRBD2|-|TRBJ2-3
CASSQVKSGRAITTDTQYF
TGCGCCAGCAGCCAAGTAAAAAGCGGGAGGGCCATTACCACAGATACGCAGTATTTT
>TRBV18|-|-|TRBJ1-1
CASSPLSQVNTEAFF
TGTGCCAGCTCACCGCTATCTCAAGTGAACACTGAAGCTTTCTTT
>TRBV6-4|-|-|TRBJ1-1
CASYPGTEAFF
TGTGCCAGCTACCCGGGCACTGAAGCTTTCTTT
>TRBV28|TRBD1|-|TRBJ1-5
CASSTGQGNQPQHF
TGTGCCAGCAGTACTGGACAGGGGAATCAGCCCCAGCATTTT
>TRBV7-3|TRBD2|-|TRBJ2-2
CASSLMGSGSGELFF
TGTGCCAGCAGCTTAATGGGTAGCGGGAGTGGGGAGCTGTTTTTT
>TRBV1|-|-|TRBJ2-2
CTSSQVGRPTGELFF
TGCACCAGCAGCCAAGTCGGGAGGCCCACCGGGGAGCTGTTTTTT
>TRBV19|-|-|TRBJ2-1
CASSMTWNEQFF
TGTGCCAGTAGTATGACATGGAATGAGCAGTTCTTC
>TRBV5-4|-|once|TRBJ2-3
CASSLGLPSTDTQYF
TGTGCCAGCAGCTTGGGACTTCCTAGCACAGATACGCAGTATTTT
>TRBV5-5|TRBD1|-|TRBJ2-3
CASRISPTGTGATDTQYF
TGTGCCAGCAGAATTTCGCCCACCGGGACAGGGGCGACAGATACGCAGTATTTT
>TRBV5-5|TRBD2|-|TRBJ2-1
CASSSHQTSGSLNEQFF
TGTGCCAGCAGCTCCCACCAGACTAGCGGGAGTTTGAATGAGCAGTTCTTC
>TRBV10-2|TRBD1|-|TRBJ2-7
CASRDRGPYEQYF
TGCGCCAGTCGGGACAGGGGGCCCTACGAGCAGTACTTC
>TRBV2|-|-|TRBJ1-5
CASMDGVSQPQHF
TGTGCCAGCATGGACGGAGTGAGTCAGCCCCAGCATTTT
>TRBV29-1|TRBD1|-|TRBJ1-1
CSVSQGAGTEAFF
TGCAGCGTTTCCCAGGGGGCAGGCACTGAAGCTTTCTTT
>TRBV5-5|-|-|TRBJ2-1
CASSLFPRYNEQFF
TGTGCCAGCAGCTTGTTTCCTAGATACAATGAGCAGTTCTTC
>TRBV25-1|-|-|TRBJ1-2
CASSGVGTVGYGYTF
TGTGCCAGCAGTGGAGTGGGCACCGTTGGCTATGGCTACACCTTC
>TRBV6-4|-|-|TRBJ2-7
CASPVGTLYEQYF
TGTGCCAGCCCCGTGGGGACTCTCTACGAGCAGTACTTC
>TRBV7-3|-|-|TRBJ2-2
CASSLVGPSNTGELFF
TGTGCCAGCAGCTTAGTGGGCCCGTCGAACACCGGGGAGCTGTTTTTT
>TRBV18|TRBD2|-|TRBJ2-1
CASSPQASGRAQFYEQFF
TGTGCCAGCTCACCACAGGCTAGCGGGAGGGCCCAATTTTATGAGCAGTTCTTC
>TRBV28|-|-|TRBJ2-7
CASRGDTYEQYF
TGTGCCAGCCGGGGGGACACCTACGAGCAGTACTTC
>TRBV5-1|TRBD1|-|TRBJ1-4
CASSTVGDRVEKLFF
TGCGCCAGCAGCACCGTCGGGGACAGGGTTGAAAAACTGTTTTTT
>TRBV9|-|-|TRBJ1-1
CASNEGREFSEAFF
TGTGCCAGCAATGAGGGGCGTGAGTTCTCTGAAGCTTTCTTT
>TRBV25-1|-|-|TRBJ1-1
CASSVMDRVQAFF
TGTGCCAGCAGTGTGATGGACCGGGTTCAAGCTTTCTTT
>TRBV5-4|TRBD2|-|TRBJ2-1
CASSPRTSGSNEQFF
TGTGCCAGCAGCCCGCGGACTAGCGGGAGCAATGAGCAGTTCTTC
>TRBV5-4|TRBD1|-|TRBJ2-2
CASRMDRALTGELFF
TGTGCCAGCAGAATGGACAGGGCCCTCACCGGGGAGCTGTTTTTT
>TRBV4-3|-|-|TRBJ1-1
CASSQSPTTNTEAFF
TGCGCCAGCAGCCAGTCCCCCACAACGAACACTGAAGCTTTCTTT
>TRBV19|-|-|TRBJ2-2
CASLRASDGELFF
TGTGCCAGTCTAAGGGCCTCGGACGGGGAGCTGTTTTTT
>TRBV10-3|TRBD2|-|TRBJ2-7
CAISNGTSYEQYF
TGTGCCATCAGTAACGGGACTAGCTACGAGCAGTACTTC